This TCR beta chain originates from a study of cytomegalovirus exposure and HLA in healthy donors (dated by TCRdb to the late 2010s). Study-wide context: In an earlier analysis of under 750 of the donors, 276 Gb of sequence data and approximately 100 million unique TCR beta sequences from roughly 180 million T cells were reported. In an earlier analysis of a few hundred of the donors, high-throughput TCR beta sequencing was used to judge whether each TCR beta V gene segment behaved as functional or pseudogenic. On average, around 240,000 unique TCR beta nucleotide sequences were sequenced per donor among 350 to 400 genotyped donors of the cohort, with roughly 18% of those sequences being non-productive. A later analysis re-examined previously published TCR beta repertoires from several hundred donors and added high-resolution HLA genotyping to investigate patterns of TCR occurrence. Of the 350 to 450 genotyped donors, 65% to 90% fell in the genetic ancestry cluster associated with self-reported Caucasian donors. High-throughput TCR immunosequencing, statistical association of individual TCRs with disease status, and machine learning were combined to predict cytomegalovirus infection status. Typing coverage differed by locus: A, B, C, DRB1 and DQB1 were typed in about 629-630 donors, DQA1 in 500 to 550, DPA1 in around 580, and DPB1 in 400 to 480. Every repertoire in the discovery cohort had been generated on one and the same sequencing platform. A later genetic analysis used genome-wide SNP genotypes for about 60% of the roughly 670 donors, treating that subset as a discovery cohort. Rather than drawing on any new phenotypic data, the later analysis identified candidate immune exposures from TCR beta sequences and the way those sequences occurred across donors. Roughly 320 gigabases of sequencing data and 75 million to 85 million unique TCR sequences made up an early release that covered several hundred HLA-typed donors. In addition to the first cohort of several hundred subjects, a separate validation cohort of 120 different subjects was used. The study aimed to test whether signatures of past pathogen exposure could be identified by cataloging public T cell receptors. Alongside the repertoire data, information on donor age, sex, ethnicity and CMV serostatus was compiled. The study used immunosequencing to profile the T cell repertoires of around 600 subjects and linked those repertoires to cytomegalovirus serostatus. HLA typing covered class I and class II loci at four-digit resolution. Because of strong linkage in the cohort, roughly five DR-DQ haplotypes were treated as single units for association and clustering. The full study reports these points: The only immune exposure information available for the cohort was CMV serostatus. Some IMGT-functional V segments, including TRBV6-2 and TRBV6-3, could not be distinguished by the 87-base-pair reads and were therefore excluded. Linkage disequilibrium might explain the correlated functional status among segregating V segments, but an unknown experimental factor could not be excluded. A later genetic analysis reported fewer N-insertions in productive TCRs among donors in an Asian-associated ancestry cluster than the roughly 640-donor mean. V-gene and J-gene trimming of TCR beta chains was associated with a missense DCLRE1C variant in a later genetic analysis, and the association was replicated in an independent cohort. A further reported finding was that TCR beta sequences accurately predicted the HLA-A and HLA-B alleles for most subjects in the first cohort. In a later analysis, the rate of TCR association differed among HLA loci, with DRB1 alleles having the most associated TCRs and HLA-C alleles having the fewest. Over 15 rarely observed V segments, including chromosome 9 orphons, were excluded from the earlier analysis of some 590 of the donors because counts were too low. Specific HLA alleles were associated with roughly 16,000 TCR beta sequences at a false discovery rate of 0.05 in a later analysis. In a later analysis, HLA-associated TCR beta chains were found to be more clonally expanded and to have lower generation probabilities than equally common non-associated chains. Cytomegalovirus status was reported to be diagnosed by the classifier with high specificity and sensitivity in both the original and validation cohorts. Most TCR sequences were observed very rarely across donors, whereas some public TCRs were present in many individuals. Assigning TCR associations to individual alleles was difficult when HLA alleles, especially DR and DQ, strongly co-occurred. The presence/absence analyses assumed that sequencing depth was roughly uniform across donors, and that assumption may not be true. In an earlier analysis of some 640 of the donors, most TCR beta V segments were observed in productive rearrangements about 90% or about 30% of the time, broadly matching IMGT annotations. Most CMV-associated TCR beta chains appeared to be HLA-restricted in a later analysis, and the HLA associations seemed to be driven largely by CMV exposure. Because some donors lacked HLA typing at each locus, the association tests relied only on the typed subset. According to a later analysis, parvovirus B19, influenza, CMV and Epstein-Barr virus appeared linked to several top co-occurrence clusters. The sequencing pipeline was judged likely to have produced a cluster of highly shared sequence variants as a technical artifact. According to the authors, the approach could potentially be generalized to other disease states and immunological phenotypes. The study listed 164 TCR beta chains as associated with cytomegalovirus. A few of the identified cytomegalovirus-associated TCR beta chains were confirmed in vitro to be specific for cytomegalovirus antigens. In this cohort, only TCR beta chains were sequenced, and detectable features were limited by the absence of alpha or paired-chain data.

There are 18 amino acids in the CDR3, from cysteine to phenylalanine inclusive. Here the CDR3 DNA is all that survives: 54 bases in frame from base 1. From a lookup of the germline V gene, CDR1 and CDR2 are SGHTA and FQGNSA. V is pared back by 4 bases and J by 4 bases, with 20 bases lying between the germline termini. In total, about 650 healthy bone marrow donors made up the cohort. At the time of sampling, all cohort members were nominally healthy, though unrecorded immune exposures were likely present. The donor tested CMV seropositive and was one of the 289 seropositive cohort members. Each donor provided a peripheral blood sample, and peripheral blood mononuclear cells were used for TCR beta sequencing. The Qiagen DNeasy Blood Extraction Kit was used to extract genomic DNA from the blood cell samples. On this clone: Which antigen it targets is not known. No quality values exist for individual bases; no much larger clone is one base distant.

Library prep was done by the immunoSEQ multiplex PCR assay. For the multiplex PCR, a mixture combining 60 forward primers for TCR Vbeta segments and 13 reverse primers for TCR Jbeta segments was used. Amplification of the CDR3 region of rearranged TCR beta genes was performed with a multiplex PCR assay on genomic DNA. The amplified TCR beta libraries were sequenced on the Illumina HiSeq System as 87-base-pair reads. Per the source publication's procedure: A later analysis counted approximately 76 million unique TCR beta chains across the 666 repertoires, and 9 million to 14 million of these chains were shared by at least two donors. Raw reads were error-corrected and collapsed into unique sequences with a nearest-neighbor algorithm that merged closely related sequences to remove PCR and sequencing errors. Alignment of CDR3 sequences to IMGT reference sequences was used to assign V, D and J gene segments. For a sequence to be retained, at least a six-nucleotide match to both a V gene segment and a J gene segment was required. Rearrangements were classified as productive when the CDR3 lacked stop codons and remained in frame with V and J, and all other rearrangements were classified as non-productive. Following IMGT convention, CDR3 was defined as the stretch from the second conserved V-encoded cysteine up to the conserved J-encoded phenylalanine. The earlier analysis of about 620 of the donors excluded sequences that lacked an unambiguous match to a single V gene segment. In an earlier analysis of around 590 of the donors, a V segment was called functional when productive rearrangements were above 56.7%, and segregating when the standard deviation between donors exceeded 5%. A statistical classification framework was built for diagnosing cytomegalovirus status from the catalog of TCR beta chain sequences. V and J gene assignment, in a later analysis, came from comparing TCR nucleotide sequences with IMGT/GENE-DB human TR gene sequences. In a later analysis, CDR3 sequences and most-parsimonious VDJ recombination scenarios were assigned using the TCRdist pipeline. In a later analysis, every TCR beta chain was defined by the combination of its CDR3 amino acid sequence and its V-gene family, and reads without a unique V-gene family were dropped. A later analysis removed roughly 590 highly shared, low-generation-probability nucleotide sequences to deal with suspected cross-contamination and a sequencing artifact. For each public chain, a later analysis derived a clonal expansion index from normalized ranks of inferred template counts within each repertoire. A later analysis computed generation probabilities with a VDJ recombination model fitted to out-of-frame rearrangements, and checked the results against IGoR. A later analysis scored TCR-TCR, TCR-HLA and TCR-CMV co-occurrence with hypergeometric tests, applying a repertoire-size bias correction to TCR pairs. To estimate false discovery rates, a later analysis permuted the HLA or CMV assignments 20 times. In a later analysis, co-occurring TCRs were grouped using DBSCAN, with TCRdist sequence similarity added in when clustering inside HLA-allele-positive subsets. Repertoires with fewer than 30,000 or more than 120,000 public chains were left out of co-occurrence clustering, as were a handful of repertoires with anomalous nucleotide sharing. In its TCRdb copy, this immuneACCESS table keeps in-frame sequences only and misses some clones. Where compared with another copy, unresolved V genes explain less than half of these, and the others have no known cause. The V and J calls and clone size are taken from that table; D and trimming were inferred from the DNA. The sample table lists approximately 300,000 clones, approximately 84% of them with a count of one. The ten most abundant clones make up roughly 2% of the sample.

Recombination joined TRBV7-2 with TRBJ1-6; too little of a D gene remains to name it. This sequence was found in a woman in her thirties or forties in good health and CMV-seropositive. What was sequenced was PBMCs. Here the CDR3 is given as CASSSGPHLTEYNSPLHF. At the DNA level, the sequence is TGTGCCAGCAGCTCAGGCCCCCATTTGACGGAATATAATTCACCCCTCCACTTT.